Shown below are 2 T cell receptor beta chains from a single sample sequenced in a study of blood T cell repertoires in COVID-19. The table came from immunoSEQ multiplex PCR; TCRdb's copy has only in-frame clones and leaves some out. The table shows around 250,000 clones, with 80% to 95% occurring only once. The sequenced sample consisted of PBMCs or T cells enriched from blood (not recorded which). The receptors were gathered from a man aged 35-49 years who had been exposed to COVID-19.

There are a few counts of this clone. This chain connects TRBV6-1 to TRBJ1-2; D remains unclear. The CDR3 totals 14 residues. The V and J ends lost 0 bases and 5 bases respectively, with 10 bases between them. Germline CDR1 and CDR2: MNHNS and SASEGT. The chain's CDR3 is CASSEAGGPYGYTF. The CDR3, as DNA: TGTGCCAGCAGTGAAGCGGGAGGCCCGTATGGCTACACCTTC.

The CDR3 DNA reads as TGTGCCAGCACCAGAACAGGCAGCTCCTACGAGCAGTACTTC. Translation gives CASTRTGSSYEQYF. The chain recombines TRBV6-5 with TRBJ2-7; TRBD1 might be the D (5 bases). The CDR3 is 14 residues long. V lost 7 bases and J 0 bases, leaving 13 bases between the germline ends. Looked up from germline, CDR1 is MNHEY and CDR2 is SVGAGI.